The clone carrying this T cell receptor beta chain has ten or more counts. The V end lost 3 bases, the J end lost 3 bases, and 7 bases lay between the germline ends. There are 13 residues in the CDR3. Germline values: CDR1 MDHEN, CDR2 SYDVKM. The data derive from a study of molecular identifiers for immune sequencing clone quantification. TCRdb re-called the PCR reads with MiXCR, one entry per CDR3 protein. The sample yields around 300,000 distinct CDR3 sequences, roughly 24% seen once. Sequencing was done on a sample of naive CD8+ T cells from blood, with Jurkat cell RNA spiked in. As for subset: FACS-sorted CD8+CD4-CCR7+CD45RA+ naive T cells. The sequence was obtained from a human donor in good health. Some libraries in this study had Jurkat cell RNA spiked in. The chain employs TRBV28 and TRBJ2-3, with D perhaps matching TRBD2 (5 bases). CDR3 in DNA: TGTGCCAGCAGTTTCGGACTTACAGATACGCAGTATTTT. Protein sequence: CASSFGLTDTQYF.